This T cell receptor (beta chain) emerged from a study of T cells in Graves' hyperthyroidism and ophthalmopathy. Study-wide background: Peripheral blood was drawn at first diagnosis, prior to all treatment.

Uncontrolled infection, other autoimmune disease, pregnancy or lactation led to exclusion. What was amplified from RNA transcripts were TCR beta CDR3 regions. Primed by the HTBI set, a first-round RT-PCR was run on the TCR CDR3. TCRdb ran MiXCR on the multiplex PCR reads and lists one entry per CDR3 protein. The sample shows around 700,000 distinct CDR3 sequences, 30% to 40% of them seen only once. V lost 2 bases to trimming and J lost 5 bases; unmatched junction nucleotides: 4. CDR3 length: 14 amino acids. Germline V gene sequence: CDR1 LGHNA, CDR2 YSLEER. Study observations and caveats: Before onset, ophthalmopathy was predicted by the model a median about six months earlier. Ophthalmopathy and stable hyperthyroidism were told apart by a 13 V-J model.

On this clonotype itself: Its target is not known.

The sequence came from a woman aged 40 to 50 with Graves' hyperthyroidism. The gene calls are TRBV4-3 and TRBJ1-1; 8 nucleotides align to TRBD1. Material: blood. The CDR3, as DNA: TGCGCCAGCAGCCAACAGGGGGCCCCAACTGAAGCTTTCTTT. Its translation is CASSQQGAPTEAFF.